Following are 21 T cell receptor beta chains from one sample sequenced in a study of post-analysis software for immune sequencing data. TCR beta cDNA libraries had unique molecular identifiers. TCRdb recomputed calls from the PCR reads with MiXCR, one row per CDR3 protein. Among roughly 620,000 distinct CDR3 sequences listed, roughly 46% were seen once. General observations from the study: TRBV5-6, TRBV5-1 and TRBV20-1 belonged to a set of about five TRBV segments that were more frequent in patients than controls.

The antigens for these receptors are not known. The sample taken for sequencing was blood. Source of these receptors: a girl aged 5 to 17 with multiple sclerosis.

V and J are TRBV20-1 and TRBJ2-7; D is possibly TRBD1 (5 bases). CDR1 DFQATT and CDR2 SNEGSKA come from the germline V gene (reference sequence). Trimming removed 2 bases at V and 4 bases at J, with 9 bases between. This CDR3 has 12 amino acids. CDR3 sequence (DNA): TGCAGTGCTAGACCAACAGGTTACGAGCAGTACTTC. It translates to CSARPTGYEQYF.

The V call is TRBV20-1, the J call TRBJ1-1, with 7 bases lining up with TRBD1. The CDR3 loop spans 13 amino acids. The germline gives CDR1 DFQATT, CDR2 SNEGSKA (reference sequence). The CDR3 coding sequence is TGCAGCGGGACAGAGCCCATGAACACTGAAGCTTTCTTT. As protein: CSGTEPMNTEAFF.

This clonotype was observed a handful of times. The chain carries TRBV11-2 and TRBJ2-3; 9 bases align to TRBD2. Unmatched junction bases numbered 4, after V lost 5 bases and J lost 4 bases. CDR1 and CDR2 (germline): SGHAT, FQNNGV. The CDR3 sequence is 14 residues long. The CDR3 bases are TGTGCCAGCAGCGCGGGACTAGCATCAGATACGCAGTATTTT. The encoded protein is CASSAGLASDTQYF.

V gene TRBV29-1 combines with J gene TRBJ2-7; 7 nucleotides agree with TRBD1. The germline V gene encodes CDR1 SQVTM and CDR2 ANQGSEA. This CDR3 is 12 amino acids long. After removal of 7 bases from V and 2 bases from J, the junction contained 5 bases not matched to a gene. The CDR3 spells CSARGQAYEQYF. The CDR3 DNA is TGCAGCGCTAGAGGACAGGCCTACGAGCAGTACTTC.

V usage is TRBV5-1 and J usage is TRBJ2-3; D is unresolved. Trimming took 9 bases from V and 0 from J, leaving 14 bases between them. Germline CDR1 and CDR2: SGHRS and YFSETQ. The CDR3 sequence is 14 residues long. The chain's CDR3 is CATKLGPSTDTQYF. CDR3 bases: TGCGCCACAAAGCTAGGGCCTAGCACAGATACGCAGTATTTT. The whole variable domain, remainder taken from reference TRBV5-1 and TRBJ2-3, is KAGVTQTPRYLIKTRGQQVTLSCSPISGHRSVSWYQQTPGQGLQFLFEYFSETQRNKGNFPGRFSGRQFSNSRSEMNVSTLELGDSALYLCATKLGPSTDTQYFGPGTRLTVL.

The chain couples TRBV24-1 to TRBJ2-5; D gene ambiguous. V was pared by 4 bases and J by 5 bases, with 4 bases between. The CDR3 totals 11 residues. Germline V lookup: CDR1 KGHDR, CDR2 SFDVKD. This CDR3 reads CATSEAETQYF. In DNA, the CDR3 is TGTGCCACCAGTGAGGCTGAGACCCAGTACTTC.

This chain uses TRBV5-1 with TRBJ2-2; TRBD1 might be the D (6 bases). Germline CDR1 is SGHRS and CDR2 is YFSETQ. V shed 4 bases and J shed 0 bases, with 16 bases lying between them. This CDR3 contains 17 residues. CDR3 DNA: TGCGCCAGCAGCCCCCCAGGACAGAACCCGAACACCGGGGAGCTGTTTTTT. This sequence encodes CASSPPGQNPNTGELFF.

This clonotype was recorded a few times. This rearrangement joins TRBV4-1 to TRBJ2-1; no clear D. The V gene lost 2 bases and the J gene lost 8 bases, with 13 bases spanning the gap. In germline, CDR1 is MGHRA, CDR2 YSYEKL. The CDR3 covers 14 residues. DNA of the CDR3: TGCGCCAGCAGCCAACCCCTCAGGACGGATGAGCAGTTCTTC. It translates to CASSQPLRTDEQFF.

This clonotype was detected only a few times. The V gene is TRBV12-3 or TRBV12-4, the J gene TRBJ2-7; the D gene is possibly TRBD2 (5 bases). The CDR3 is made up of 14 amino acids. V lost 1 base and J lost 6, with 13 bases in between. CDR3: CASSLDVLECEQYF. CDR3 DNA sequence: TGTGCCAGCAGTTTAGACGTACTAGAATGCGAGCAGTACTTC.

This rearrangement joins TRBV5-5 to TRBJ2-5; a possible D gene is TRBD1 (5 bases). Germline CDR1 is SGHKS and CDR2 is YYEKEE (reference sequence). Deletions cut 0 bases from V and 5 bases from J, with 11 bases between. There are 14 residues in the CDR3. CDR3 DNA: TGTGCCAGCAGCTTGGAAGGGGCTCTTGAGACCCAGTACTTC. This sequence encodes CASSLEGALETQYF.

A note on this clonotype: The CDR3 carries no conserved terminal phenylalanine or tryptophan, so it likely arises from a read error. This chain connects TRBV20-1 to TRBJ2-5; D may match TRBD1 or TRBD2 (5 bases each). The assigned J gene may be wrong: the sequence end matches TRBJ2-7 better. The CDR3 length is 13 residues. The germline gives CDR1 DFQATT, CDR2 SNEGSKA (reference sequence). Here the CDR3 DNA reads TGCAGTGCTAGGGGGCAGGGAGCCTACGAGCAGTACTGC. It translates to CSARGQGAYEQYC.

V and J are TRBV10-3 and TRBJ2-1, with TRBD1 as a possible D gene (7 bases). V shed 8 bases and J shed 0 bases, with 11 bases lying between them. The CDR3 covers 14 residues. Germline lookup yields CDR1 ENHRY and CDR2 SYGVKD. The CDR3: CAIFQGGSYNEQFF. DNA for the CDR3: TGTGCCATCTTCCAGGGGGGCTCCTACAATGAGCAGTTCTTC.

This clonotype was detected ten times or more. V and J are TRBV10-3 and TRBJ2-5; no clear D. Trimming left V 10 bases short and J 7 bases short, with 25 bases between. The CDR3 runs to 15 residues. Germline V lookup: CDR1 ENHRY, CDR2 SYGVKD. The CDR3 spells CASSFSDLNPGTQYF. The DNA for the CDR3 is TGTGCCAGTTCGTTTTCCGACCTTAATCCCGGGACCCAGTACTTC.

The CDR3 DNA follows: TGTGCCAGCAGCTTAGTTTTTCGGGACAGAACCTCTAACTATGGCTACACCTTC. This sequence encodes CASSLVFRDRTSNYGYTF. V is TRBV11-2 and J is TRBJ1-2; 7 bases are shared with TRBD1. J lost 0 bases, V lost 1 base, and 11 bases had no gene match. CDR3 length: 18 amino acids. Germline V gene data show CDR1 as SGHAT and CDR2 as FQNNGV.

As to this clonotype: One end of the junction varies from germline; a read error may be responsible. The chain has TRBV12-3 or TRBV12-4 and TRBJ2-3; 8 positions match TRBD1. The CDR3 is 14 amino acids. The CDR3 DNA follows: TGTGTCAGCAGTTTCGACAGGGGTCCAGATACGCAGTATTTT. Amino acids: CVSSFDRGPDTQYF.

This clonotype has a single count. This chain links TRBV12-3 or TRBV12-4 with TRBJ2-7; 13 bases are shared with TRBD2. The length of the CDR3 is 17 residues. The junction had 12 bases not matched to a gene; V was cut back by 5 bases and J by 5 bases. CDR3 amino acids: CASSDRLAGGGGDEQYF. In nucleotides, the CDR3 is TGTGCCAGCAGTGATCGACTAGCGGGAGGTGGTGGAGACGAGCAGTACTTC.

The chain employs TRBV5-1 and TRBJ2-7; 7 nucleotides match TRBD1. The CDR3 has 15 residues. V was pared by 0 bases and J by 4 bases, with 7 bases of the junction left unmatched. CDR1 is SGHRS, CDR2 YFSETQ, per germline. CDR3 in amino acids: CASSLALSTGYEQYF. Here the CDR3 DNA reads TGCGCCAGCAGCTTGGCATTATCGACAGGGTACGAGCAGTACTTC.

This clonotype has more than one count but fewer than ten. The chain links TRBV6-4 to TRBJ2-1; D not resolved. The CDR3 loop spans 12 amino acids. The germline V gene encodes CDR1 MRHNA and CDR2 SNTAGT. V shed 0 bases and J shed 8 bases, with 5 bases lying between them. The CDR3, as DNA: TGTGCCAGCAGTGACTCGATCTATGAGCAGTTCTTC. It codes for CASSDSIYEQFF.

This chain links TRBV3-1 with TRBJ1-2; a possible D gene is TRBD1 (5 bases). There are 14 residues in the CDR3. Looked up from germline, CDR1 is LGHDT and CDR2 is YNNKEL (reference sequence). V lost 1 base and J 8 bases, leaving 14 bases between the germline ends. For the CDR3, the DNA is TGTGCCAGCAGCCAAGGTCGGAGGGGAAGCGGCTACACCTTC. This sequence encodes CASSQGRRGSGYTF.

The chain is built from TRBV5-1 and TRBJ1-1; possibly TRBD1 for D (5 bases). V was cut by 1 base and J by 1 base, with 8 bases left in between. The CDR3 has 14 amino acids. CDR1 is SGHRS, CDR2 YFSETQ, per germline. The CDR3 DNA sequence: TGCGCCAGCAGCTTGACAGGTCGGAACACTGAAGCTTTCTTT. Protein: CASSLTGRNTEAFF.

This rearrangement joins TRBV28 to TRBJ2-7; 8 bases are a match to TRBD1. The CDR3 has 15 amino acids. V was clipped by 7 bases and J by 1 base; unmatched bases: 9. Per germline, CDR1 MDHEN and CDR2 SYDVKM. The CDR3 is CASIPGGVGSYEQYF. Here the CDR3 DNA reads TGTGCCAGCATACCAGGGGGCGTGGGGTCCTACGAGCAGTACTTC. The whole variable domain, filled in from reference TRBV28 and TRBJ2-7, reads DVKVTQSSRYLVKRTGEKVFLECVQDMDHENMFWYRQDPGLGLRLIYFSYDVKMKEKGDIPEGYSVSREKKERFSLILESASTNQTSMYLCASIPGGVGSYEQYFGPGTRLTVT.